What follows describes a single T cell receptor beta chain. Clones were sequenced by immunoSEQ multiplex PCR, and TCRdb holds only the in-frame ones, with some missing. The table has approximately 290,000 clones, 70% to 90% seen once. V gave up 5 bases and J gave up 2 bases; unmatched junction bases: 4. CDR3 size: 14 residues. Germline CDR1 reads SGHVS; CDR2 reads FQNEAQ. The study recruited people aged roughly 18 to 100 years across 24 US areas. Before being deemed recovered, Cohort 3 donors had two negative PCRs, clearance, or symptom resolution. This entry is derived from a study of blood T cell repertoires in COVID-19.

Sequencing input: PBMCs or T cells enriched from blood (not recorded which). This sequence joins TRBV7-8 and TRBJ1-1; TRBD1 matches at 8 bases. The TCR was taken from a woman aged 25-40 years who had recovered from COVID-19. The CDR3 loop reads CASSAQGANTEAFF. CDR3 nucleotide sequence: TGTGCCAGCAGCGCCCAGGGGGCTAACACTGAAGCTTTCTTT. Full variable domain (missing parts from reference TRBV7-8 and TRBJ1-1): GAGVSQSPRYKVAKRGQDVALRCDPISGHVSLFWYQQALGQGPEFLTYFQNEAQLDKSGLPSDRFFAERPEGSVSTLKIQRTQQEDSAVYLCASSAQGANTEAFFGQGTRLTVV.